These 15 T cell receptor beta chains were all obtained from the same sample, sequenced in a study of control samples from healthy donors and cancer patients. Assay used: immunoSEQ multiplex PCR; TCRdb lists only in-frame clones, some missing. The sample comprises fewer than 200,000 clones, approximately 86% of which are singletons, and around 5% rests with the top ten. Sequences were obtained from blood. Receptor source: a woman in her 30s in good health.

This chain links TRBV19 with TRBJ1-3; 7 bases are a match to TRBD1. V lost 3 bases, J lost 0 bases, and 14 bases stayed unmatched. Germline V gene lookup returns CDR1 LNHDA and CDR2 SQIVND (reference sequence). This CDR3 comprises 19 residues. CDR3 nucleotide sequence: TGTGCCAGTAGTATTTCGCGGCGGGACAGCGGACTCTCTGGAAACACCATATATTTT. Translation: CASSISRRDSGLSGNTIYF.

V and J are TRBV5-5 and TRBJ1-1, with 8 bases lining up with TRBD1. The CDR3 is 15 amino acids. Looked up from germline, CDR1 is SGHKS and CDR2 is YYEKEE (reference sequence). V dropped 4 bases and J dropped 1; count of bases not matched to a gene: 6. The CDR3 sequence is CASSPFDRGNTEAFF. The CDR3 region has the DNA TGTGCCAGCAGCCCATTTGACAGGGGGAACACTGAAGCTTTCTTT. Full variable domain (rest looked up from reference TRBV5-5 and TRBJ1-1): DAGVTQSPTHLIKTRGQQVTLRCSPISGHKSVSWYQQVLGQGPQFIFQYYEKEERGRGNFPDRFSARQFPNYSSELNVNALLLGDSALYLCASSPFDRGNTEAFFGQGTRLTVV.

The genes are TRBV27 and TRBJ1-4; D uncertain. V lost 3 bases to trimming and J lost 0 bases, with 8 bases between them. This CDR3 is built from 15 residues. Germline assignment: CDR1 MNHEY and CDR2 SMNVEV (reference sequence). The CDR3 spells CASSFAGSTNEKLFF. The CDR3 DNA reads TGTGCCAGCAGTTTTGCGGGTTCAACTAATGAAAAACTGTTTTTT.

J is TRBJ2-7 and V is TRBV4-1; no reliable D call. V dropped 4 bases and J dropped 3 bases, with 16 bases sitting between them. CDR3 length: 15 amino acids. The germline V gene encodes CDR1 MGHRA and CDR2 YSYEKL. CDR3 region: CASSPKVAPLYEQYF. In nucleotides, the CDR3 is TGCGCCAGCAGCCCAAAGGTGGCTCCTCTCTACGAGCAGTACTTC.

This chain uses TRBV5-1 with TRBJ2-7, with a possible D match to TRBD2 (6 bases). The germline CDR1 and CDR2 sequences are SGHRS and YFSETQ. Trimming took off 0 bases at V and 4 bases at J, with 11 bases between the two ends. The CDR3 is made up of 14 amino acids. Here the CDR3 DNA reads TGCGCCAGCAGCTTGGAAGGACTACTGTACGAGCAGTACTTC. This codes for CASSLEGLLYEQYF.

The CDR3, as DNA: TGTGCCAGCAGCTTGGGGGACACTGAAGCTTTCTTT. Encoded protein: CASSLGDTEAFF. This chain uses TRBV5-4 with TRBJ1-1, with D unclear. Germline V gives CDR1 SGHNT, CDR2 YYREEE (reference sequence). The CDR3 is 12 residues long. Trimming removed 0 bases at V and 3 bases at J, with 3 bases between.

The chain couples TRBV13 to TRBJ1-1; D may be TRBD1 (5 bases). The CDR3 is 12 amino acids. The V gene's germline CDR1 is PRHDT and CDR2 FYEKMQ (reference sequence). With 5 bases removed from V and 11 bases from J, the gap between germline ends came to 15 bases. The DNA for the CDR3 is TGTGCCAGCAGCGGACGACAGCTTGAGGCTTTCTTT. Its translation is CASSGRQLEAFF.

The chain recombines TRBV4-2 with TRBJ2-2, with TRBD2 identical over 8 bases. CDR1 is LGHNA and CDR2 is YNFKEQ in the germline V gene. The length of the CDR3 is 17 residues. V was pared by 4 bases and J by 3 bases, with 10 bases of the junction left unmatched. The CDR3 bases are TGTGCCAGCAGCCCTAGCGGGCAACGGAAACACACCGGGGAGCTGTTTTTT. Protein product: CASSPSGQRKHTGELFF.

CDR3 sequence reads: CATSDPRDRVNYGYTF. DNA for the CDR3: TGTGCCACCAGTGATCCCCGGGACAGGGTTAACTATGGCTACACCTTC. V and J are TRBV24-1 and TRBJ1-2; TRBD1 aligns across 9 bases. CDR1 KGHDR and CDR2 SFDVKD come from the germline V gene. The CDR3 totals 16 residues. The V gene end was trimmed by 3 bases and the J gene end by 1 base; junction bases not matched to a gene: 5.

V is TRBV23-1 and J is TRBJ2-5, with D maybe TRBD1 (7 bases). TRBV23-1 is sorted into the ORF group, with uncertain function. The germline V and J ends were trimmed by 6 bases and 5 bases, with 13 bases remaining between them. CDR3 size: 13 residues. The CDR3 loop is CASSTGEAETQYF. CDR3 nucleotide sequence: TGCGCCAGCAGCACAGGGGAGGCCGAGACCCAGTACTTC.

The chain has TRBV7-9 and TRBJ1-5; D is ambiguous. This CDR3 is built from 12 residues. Germline assignment: CDR1 SEHNR and CDR2 FQNEAQ (reference sequence). Trimming took off 1 base at V and 6 bases at J, with 4 bases between the two ends. CDR3 nucleotides: TGTGCCAGCAGCTTAGATTCTCAGCCCCAGCATTTT. It is translated as CASSLDSQPQHF.

The chain joins TRBV4-1 to TRBJ2-1, with TRBD2 matching over 11 bases. CDR1 and CDR2 from the germline V gene are MGHRA and YSYEKL. The J segment lost 6 bases and the V segment lost 1 base, leaving 5 bases of the junction unmatched. This CDR3 comprises 16 residues. The CDR3 nucleotides are TGCGCCAGCAGCCAAGGTCGGGGACTAGCGGTCAATGAGCAGTTCTTC. It is translated as CASSQGRGLAVNEQFF.

V is TRBV7-2 and J is TRBJ2-7; D call uncertain. The CDR3 has 13 residues. Germline V gives CDR1 SGHTA, CDR2 FQGNSA. V was trimmed by 2 bases and J by 2 bases, leaving 7 bases between them. CDR3 sequence (DNA): TGTGCCAGCAGCTTACATGGGCCCTACGAGCAGTACTTC. It encodes CASSLHGPYEQYF.

The chain couples TRBV7-9 to TRBJ1-5; 10 bases are a match to TRBD1. This CDR3 region has 15 residues. Germline V lookup: CDR1 SEHNR, CDR2 FQNEAQ (reference sequence). With 5 bases clipped from V and 5 bases from J, the junction kept 6 bases outside the gene matches. DNA of the CDR3: TGTGCCAGCAGCCACGACAGGGGGCTTTATCAGCCCCAGCATTTT. This gives the protein CASSHDRGLYQPQHF. Looking up the rest from reference TRBV7-9 and TRBJ1-5 gives the full variable domain: DTGVSQNPRHKITKRGQNVTFRCDPISEHNRLYWYRQTLGQGPEFLTYFQNEAQLEKSRLLSDRFSAERPKGSFSTLEIQRTEQGDSAMYLCASSHDRGLYQPQHFGDGTRLSIL.

The V call is TRBV19, the J call TRBJ2-2; the D call may be TRBD1 or TRBD2 (6 bases each). Germline loops: CDR1 LNHDA, CDR2 SQIVND (reference sequence). CDR3 length equals 15 residues. V lost 7 bases and J lost 7, with 19 bases in between. This CDR3 is CASKGGMSLHGELFF. CDR3 in DNA: TGTGCCAGTAAGGGGGGAATGAGTCTTCACGGGGAGCTGTTTTTT.